Within the sample, the clone carrying this TCR beta chain is medium-sized. Every patient underwent thyroid surgery untreated. This record comes from a study of metastatic and nonmetastatic thyroid tumors. Overall study: Comparison of repertoires was carried out across blood and tumor or nodule tissue from malignant and benign thyroid patients.

With MiXCR, TCRdb reprocessed the PCR reads. The sample consists of some 10,000 clones, 12% of them appearing once. Sequenced: blood. This clonotype originated in a female donor with papillary thyroid cancer or a benign thyroid nodule (not recorded which). Some clones in this sample may be carry-over from other donors' samples.

CDR3 DNA sequence: TGTGCCAGCAGTCCTGAAGGCTCCTACAATGAGCAGTTCTTC. Its protein product is CASSPEGSYNEQFF. The chain employs TRBV6-1 and TRBJ2-1; D not certain. V lost 5 bases and J 0 bases, leaving 8 bases between the germline ends. This CDR3 is built from 14 residues. CDR1 and CDR2 (germline): MNHNS, SASEGT.